The 3 T cell receptor beta chains reported below all come from one sample, sequenced in a study of Graves' ophthalmopathy and Graves' hyperthyroidism. Amplified TCR beta CDR3 regions were obtained using RNA transcripts as template. Amplification began with first-round RT-PCR using HTBI primers, then second-round multiplex PCR was performed. TCRdb used MiXCR to reprocess the multiplex PCR reads, holding one entry per CDR3 protein. The table records approximately 480,000 distinct CDR3 sequences, approximately 15% of them present only once. The sample taken for sequencing was blood. These receptors were taken from a woman aged 30 to 39 with Graves' ophthalmopathy.

This clonotype was seen ten or more times. The rearrangement links TRBV28 to TRBJ2-7; D uncertain. V shed 5 bases and J shed 3 bases, with 8 bases lying between them. This CDR3 has 12 amino acids. CDR1 is MDHEN and CDR2 is SYDVKM in the germline V gene. CDR3 amino acids: CASSVAFYEQYF. The CDR3 DNA sequence: TGTGCCAGCAGTGTCGCCTTCTACGAGCAGTACTTC.

This clonotype showed up many times. The chain has TRBV4-2 and TRBJ1-6; 12 bases align to TRBD1. This CDR3 is built from 16 residues. Germline values: CDR1 LGHNA, CDR2 YNFKEQ. V shed 5 bases and J 9 bases; nucleotides not matched to a gene: 8. In nucleotides, the CDR3 is TGTGCCAGCAGCACTCCGGGACAGGGGGCGCGTTCACCCCTCCACTTT. It codes for CASSTPGQGARSPLHF.

This clonotype was seen ten or more times. The chain recombines TRBV6-1 with TRBJ1-2; TRBD1 agrees at 12 bases. This CDR3 is 15 amino acids long. V was clipped by 8 bases and J by 7 bases; unmatched bases: 11. Germline-derived CDR1 and CDR2 are MNHNS and SASEGT. CDR3 sequence reads: CASQKGGQGASGYTF. CDR3 sequence (DNA): TGTGCCAGCCAAAAAGGGGGACAGGGGGCGAGTGGCTACACCTTC.